The 14 T cell receptor beta chains listed next were all sequenced from one sample in a study of T cell responses to AZD1222 COVID-19 vaccine. TCRdb's table, derived via immunoSEQ multiplex PCR, lists solely in-frame clones and lacks some. The sample shows 86,000 or so clones, roughly nine tenths of them seen only once. The specimen was peripheral blood, collected on day 0 of AZD1222 vaccination. The receptors were sampled from an adult in good health.

The V call is TRBV7-2, the J call TRBJ1-1, with D perhaps matching TRBD1 (5 bases). The germline CDR1 and CDR2 sequences are SGHTA and FQGNSA. The CDR3 consists of 13 residues. V lost 6 bases and J 1 base, leaving 9 bases between the germline ends. The CDR3 reads CASRQGKNTEAFF. Written as DNA, the CDR3 is TGTGCCAGCAGGCAGGGCAAGAACACTGAAGCTTTCTTT.

This clone has only a few counts. The V gene is TRBV5-1, the J gene TRBJ2-3; 8 bases are a match to TRBD2. In germline, CDR1 is SGHRS, CDR2 YFSETQ. Germline trimming cut 4 bases from V and 5 bases from J; bases unmatched to any gene: 6. This CDR3 comprises 14 residues. CDR3 residues: CASSPFSGEDTQYF. CDR3 DNA: TGCGCCAGCAGCCCTTTTAGCGGGGAAGATACGCAGTATTTT.

The V call is TRBV27, the J call TRBJ2-7; D is undetermined. The CDR3 has 12 amino acids. Trimming pared 4 bases from V and 0 bases from J, leaving 4 bases between. Per germline, CDR1 MNHEY and CDR2 SMNVEV (reference sequence). This CDR3 reads CASSSSSYEQYF. For the CDR3, the DNA is TGTGCCAGCAGTTCAAGCTCCTACGAGCAGTACTTC.

The V gene is TRBV7-2, the J gene TRBJ2-5; D is undetermined. The CDR3 is 13 amino acids. The germline V gene encodes CDR1 SGHTA and CDR2 FQGNSA. Deletions cut 2 bases from V and 7 bases from J, with 11 bases between. For the CDR3, the DNA is TGTGCCAGCAGCTTAAGAGAAAAGGGGACCCAGTACTTC. Its translation: CASSLREKGTQYF.

This clone was recorded only once. The chain combines TRBV7-9 with TRBJ1-2; no definite D call. The CDR3 extends over 13 amino acids. Germline V gene sequence: CDR1 SEHNR, CDR2 FQNEAQ (reference sequence). V lost 5 bases, J lost 4 bases, and 11 bases lay in between. This CDR3 is CASSTTRGYGYTF. The CDR3 DNA reads as TGTGCCAGCAGCACGACCCGGGGCTATGGCTACACCTTC.

V usage is TRBV6-5 and J usage is TRBJ2-5; 9 bases align to TRBD1. Germline values: CDR1 MNHEY, CDR2 SVGAGI. The CDR3 has 14 amino acids. The junction had 5 bases not matched to a gene; V was cut back by 6 bases and J by 3 bases. This CDR3 is CASSPGQGKETQYF. CDR3 DNA sequence: TGTGCCAGCAGCCCCGGACAGGGGAAAGAGACCCAGTACTTC.

V gene TRBV6-6 combines with J gene TRBJ1-2; TRBD1 matches at 10 bases. There are 15 residues in the CDR3. From germline, CDR1 is MNHNY and CDR2 SVGAGI (reference sequence). The junction had 8 bases not matched to a gene; V was cut back by 4 bases and J by 6 bases. CDR3: CASSWNPGTGDGYTF. CDR3 in DNA: TGTGCCAGCAGTTGGAACCCCGGGACAGGGGATGGCTACACCTTC.

The V gene is TRBV6-6, the J gene TRBJ1-2, with unresolved D. The CDR3 is made up of 14 amino acids. CDR1 MNHNY and CDR2 SVGAGI come from the germline V gene (reference sequence). V was clipped by 6 bases and J by 1 base, with 12 bases between them. CDR3 nucleotides: TGTGCCAGCAGCTCACTCGGCATTAACTATGGCTACACCTTC. Translation: CASSSLGINYGYTF.

The genes are TRBV7-9 and TRBJ2-1; D possibly corresponds to TRBD2 (6 bases). In germline, CDR1 is SEHNR, CDR2 FQNEAQ (reference sequence). Trimming stripped 7 bases from V and 8 bases from J, with 24 bases between. The CDR3 is made up of 16 amino acids. The DNA for the CDR3 is TGTGCCAGCAAATTAATGGCGGGAACAAGACTTCATGAGCAGTTCTTC. Residues: CASKLMAGTRLHEQFF. Looking up the rest from reference TRBV7-9 and TRBJ2-1 gives the full variable domain: DTGVSQNPRHKITKRGQNVTFRCDPISEHNRLYWYRQTLGQGPEFLTYFQNEAQLEKSRLLSDRFSAERPKGSFSTLEIQRTEQGDSAMYLCASKLMAGTRLHEQFFGPGTRLTVL.

This clone was detected a few times. CDR3 DNA sequence: TGTGCCAGCAGGTCGGGACAGGGAACGAGTGGCTACACCTTC. This encodes CASRSGQGTSGYTF. The chain carries TRBV6-5 and TRBJ1-2; 9 bases are shared with TRBD1. Germline V CDR1 and CDR2: MNHEY, SVGAGI. The CDR3 runs to 14 residues. V lost 6 bases, J lost 7 bases, and 9 bases stayed unmatched.

This clone was observed a single time. The rearrangement links TRBV2 to TRBJ2-2; 7 bases are a match to TRBD1. The CDR3 is 15 amino acids. Germline V gene data show CDR1 as SNHLY and CDR2 as FYNNEI. J gave up 0 bases and V 6 bases, and 4 bases lay outside the gene matches. In DNA form, the CDR3 reads TGTGCCAGCAGGGGACAGTCTACGAACACCGGGGAGCTGTTTTTT. This codes for CASRGQSTNTGELFF. The variable domain in full, completed from reference TRBV2 and TRBJ2-2, reads EPEVTQTPSHQVTQMGQEVILRCVPISNHLYFYWYRQILGQKVEFLVSFYNNEISEKSEIFDDQFSVERPDGSNFTLKIRSTKLEDSAMYFCASRGQSTNTGELFFGEGSRLTVL.

DNA of the CDR3: TGTGCCAGCAGCCCGGACATGACGATTGAAGCTTTCTTT. It encodes CASSPDMTIEAFF. The chain uses TRBV28 and TRBJ1-1; a weak D match, TRBD1 (5 bases). CDR3 length: 13 residues. V was trimmed by 6 bases and J by 7 bases, leaving 15 bases between them. Germline CDR1 MDHEN, CDR2 SYDVKM.

This clone was picked up a small number of times. V and J are TRBV4-3 and TRBJ1-2, with 9 positions matching TRBD1. Germline assignment: CDR1 LGHNA and CDR2 YSLEER. V trimming: 4 bases; J trimming: 4 bases; junction bases outside the gene matches: 1. The CDR3 is made up of 13 amino acids. CDR3 in DNA: TGCGCCAGCAGCCCGGACAGGGGCTATGGCTACACCTTC. Protein: CASSPDRGYGYTF.

CDR3: CASSQPGQELGREAFF. In nucleotides, the CDR3 is TGTGCCAGCAGCCAGCCGGGACAGGAACTTGGTAGGGAAGCTTTCTTT. This chain connects TRBV6-6 to TRBJ1-1, with 8 bases that match TRBD1. V shed 6 bases and J 8 bases; nucleotides not matched to a gene: 17. The CDR3 is 16 residues long. In germline, CDR1 is MNHNY, CDR2 SVGAGI (reference sequence).